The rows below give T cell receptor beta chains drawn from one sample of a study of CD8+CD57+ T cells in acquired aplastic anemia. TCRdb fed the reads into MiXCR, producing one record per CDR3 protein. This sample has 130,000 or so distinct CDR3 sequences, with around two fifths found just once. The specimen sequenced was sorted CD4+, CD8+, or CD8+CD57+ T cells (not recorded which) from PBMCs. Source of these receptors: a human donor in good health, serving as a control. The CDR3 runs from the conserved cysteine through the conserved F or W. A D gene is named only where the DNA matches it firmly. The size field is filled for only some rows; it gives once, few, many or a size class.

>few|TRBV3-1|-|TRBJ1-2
CASSQDQGAYNYGYTF
TGTGCCAGCAGCCAAGATCAAGGAGCATATAACTATGGCTACACCTTC
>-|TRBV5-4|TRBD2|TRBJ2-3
CASSLGGGGTDTQYF
TGTGCCAGCAGCTTGGGGGGAGGGGGCACAGATACGCAGTATTTT
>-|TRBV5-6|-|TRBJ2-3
CASSLIRAGGTDTQYF
TGTGCCAGCAGCTTGATCCGGGCCGGGGGCACAGATACGCAGTATTTT
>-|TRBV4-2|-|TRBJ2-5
CASSQEVAGGDRNF
TGTGCCAGCAGCCAAGAAGTGGCTGGCGGGGACAGAAACTTC
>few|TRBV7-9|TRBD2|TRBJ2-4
CASSLLAGVDGKNIQYF
TGTGCCAGCAGCTTACTAGCGGGGGTGGATGGCAAAAACATTCAGTACTTC
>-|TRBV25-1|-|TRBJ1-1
CASSELGGNTEAFF
TGTGCCAGCAGTGAATTAGGGGGGAACACTGAAGCTTTCTTT
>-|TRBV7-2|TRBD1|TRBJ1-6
CASSFRDRANSPLHF
TGTGCCAGCAGCTTTCGCGACAGGGCGAATTCACCCCTCCACTTT
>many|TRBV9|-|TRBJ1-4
CASSVVGRTNEKLFF
TGTGCCAGCAGCGTAGTGGGAAGAACTAATGAAAAACTGTTTTTT
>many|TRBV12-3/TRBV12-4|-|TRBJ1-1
CASSAAGVSTEAFF
TGTGCCAGCAGCGCGGCTGGGGTGAGCACTGAAGCTTTCTTT
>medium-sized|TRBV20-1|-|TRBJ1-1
CSASVGSTEAFF
TGCAGTGCTAGCGTAGGGTCGACTGAAGCTTTCTTT
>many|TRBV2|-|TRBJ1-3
CASSLDPIGNTIYF
TGTGCCAGCAGTCTGGACCCCATCGGAAACACCATATATTTT
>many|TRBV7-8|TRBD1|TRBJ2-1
CATRHRGQGAGEQFF
TGTGCCACCCGACACCGCGGACAGGGGGCCGGTGAGCAGTTCTTC
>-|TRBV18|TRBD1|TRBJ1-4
CASSPGTGFRNEKLFF
TGTGCCAGCTCACCAGGGACAGGTTTTCGGAATGAAAAACTGTTTTTT
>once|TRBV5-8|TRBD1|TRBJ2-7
CASSIGTGNYEQYF
TGTGCCAGCAGCATAGGGACAGGGAACTACGAGCAGTACTTC
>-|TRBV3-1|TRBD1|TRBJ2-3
CASSQKQGGTDTQYF
TGTGCCAGCAGCCAAAAACAGGGGGGCACAGATACGCAGTATTTT
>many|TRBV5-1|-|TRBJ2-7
CASSRGGTELYEQYF
TGCGCCAGCAGCCGTGGGGGGACAGAACTATACGAGCAGTACTTC
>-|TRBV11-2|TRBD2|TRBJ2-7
CASSGGLAGEQYF
TGTGCCAGCAGCGGGGGACTAGCGGGCGAGCAGTACTTC
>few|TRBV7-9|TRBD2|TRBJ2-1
CASPASGSTEQFF
TGTGCCAGCCCCGCTAGCGGGAGTACTGAGCAGTTCTTC
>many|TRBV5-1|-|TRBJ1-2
CASSPIRDRYGYTF
TGCGCCAGCAGCCCAATCCGGGACCGATATGGCTACACCTTC
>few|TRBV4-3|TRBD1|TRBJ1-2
CASSHTGALGDGYTF
TGCGCCAGCAGCCATACAGGGGCCCTTGGTGATGGCTACACCTTC
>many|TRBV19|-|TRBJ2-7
CASSIRQGYEQYF
TGTGCCAGTAGTATCCGTCAGGGCTACGAGCAGTACTTC
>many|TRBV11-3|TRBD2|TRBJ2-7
CASSLFASGAYEQYF
TGTGCCAGCAGCTTATTCGCTAGCGGGGCCTACGAGCAGTACTTC
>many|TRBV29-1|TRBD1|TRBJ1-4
CSAYGQGDEKLFF
TGCAGCGCGTATGGACAGGGGGATGAAAAACTGTTTTTT
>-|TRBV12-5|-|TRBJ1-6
CASSPHIRGWPLHF
TGTGCCAGCAGCCCCCATATACGGGGCTGGCCCCTCCACTTT